Listed here are 19 T cell receptor beta chains from one sample, sequenced in a study of T cell changes during pregnancy in multiple sclerosis. Profiled with immunoSEQ multiplex PCR; TCRdb holds only in-frame clones, not every one. Of 120,000 or so clones in the sample, under 95% were seen once. The source was peripheral blood, collected before pregnancy. The receptors stem from a female donor with multiple sclerosis, enrolled in a pregnancy study.

The chain has TRBV2 and TRBJ1-1, with D uncertain. CDR1 is SNHLY, CDR2 FYNNEI, per germline. V lost 8 bases and J 3 bases, leaving 13 bases between the germline ends. CDR3 length equals 13 residues. In DNA, the CDR3 is TGTGCCAGCCCTACCGGGAGGGACACTGAAGCTTTCTTT. It specifies CASPTGRDTEAFF. The full variable domain, in which reference TRBV2 and TRBJ1-1 provide the parts outside the CDR3, is EPEVTQTPSHQVTQMGQEVILRCVPISNHLYFYWYRQILGQKVEFLVSFYNNEISEKSEIFDDQFSVERPDGSNFTLKIRSTKLEDSAMYFCASPTGRDTEAFFGQGTRLTVV.

This clone was counted only a few times. The rearrangement uses TRBV9 and TRBJ1-2; 7 nucleotides line up with TRBD1. CDR3 length: 14 amino acids. Unmatched junction bases numbered 3, after V lost 0 bases and J lost 4 bases. Germline CDR1 is SGDLS and CDR2 is YYNGEE. CDR3 sequence reads: CASSVGDSSYGYTF. In DNA form, the CDR3 reads TGTGCCAGCAGCGTAGGGGACAGCTCCTATGGCTACACCTTC. The full variable domain, in which reference TRBV9 and TRBJ1-2 provide the parts outside the CDR3, is DSGVTQTPKHLITATGQRVTLRCSPRSGDLSVYWYQQSLDQGLQFLIQYYNGEERAKGNILERFSAQQFPDLHSELNLSSLELGDSALYFCASSVGDSSYGYTFGSGTRLTVV.

As DNA, the CDR3 is TGTGCCAGCAGCCCCAGGGGGCCCTACTACAATGAGCAGTTCTTC. Its protein product is CASSPRGPYYNEQFF. This chain links TRBV9 with TRBJ2-1, with 8 bases aligning to TRBD1. This CDR3 has 15 residues. The germline V gene has CDR1 SGDLS and CDR2 YYNGEE. The V and J ends lost 4 bases and 3 bases, in that order; junction bases with no gene match: 6.

V usage is TRBV2 and J usage is TRBJ2-2, with 15 bases that match TRBD2. Germline CDR1 and CDR2: SNHLY and FYNNEI. Unmatched junction bases numbered 7, after V lost 6 bases and J lost 5 bases. This CDR3 is built from 17 residues. CDR3 protein: CASRGLAGGRGTGELFF. In DNA form, the CDR3 reads TGTGCCAGCAGGGGACTAGCGGGAGGACGGGGGACCGGGGAGCTGTTTTTT.

The V and J genes are TRBV27 and TRBJ2-7; perhaps TRBD1 as D (5 bases). The CDR3 contains 14 residues. The germline gives CDR1 MNHEY, CDR2 SMNVEV (reference sequence). V was cut by 5 bases and J by 1 base, with 12 bases left in between. DNA of the CDR3: TGTGCCAGCAGTAGACAGCTAGGGTCCTACGAGCAGTACTTC. Translating gives CASSRQLGSYEQYF.

The rearrangement links TRBV30 to TRBJ1-5; D unclear. V lost 2 bases and J lost 2, with 7 bases in between. The germline V gene has CDR1 GTSNPN and CDR2 SVGIG (reference sequence). The CDR3 consists of 13 residues. CDR3 nucleotide sequence: TGTGCCTGGAGTCGAAGAGGCAATCAGCCCCAGCATTTT. It specifies CAWSRRGNQPQHF.

The chain combines TRBV5-8 with TRBJ2-7; possible D gene TRBD2, 6 bases. The CDR3 has 15 residues. CDR1 SGHTS and CDR2 YDEGEE come from the germline V gene. V lost 0 bases and J lost 7, with 17 bases in between. The CDR3: CASSLGGGSTEEQYF. CDR3 coding DNA: TGTGCCAGCAGCTTGGGTGGGGGGTCGACGGAAGAGCAGTACTTC.

The V and J genes are TRBV5-1 and TRBJ1-4; D ambiguous. CDR1 and CDR2 (germline): SGHRS, YFSETQ. The V end lost 4 bases, the J end lost 8 bases, and 18 bases lay between the germline ends. CDR3 length: 15 residues. CDR3 nucleotides: TGCGCCAGCAGCATGGGTTCCTCCAAGGAGGAAAAACTGTTTTTT. Encoded protein: CASSMGSSKEEKLFF.

The chain carries TRBV6-6 and TRBJ2-7; 9 nucleotides match TRBD1. Trimming removed 7 bases from V and 6 bases from J; junction bases left unmatched: 13. In germline, CDR1 is MNHNY, CDR2 SVGAGI (reference sequence). CDR3 size: 15 residues. The CDR3: CASKLKGQGFREQYF. In DNA form, the CDR3 reads TGTGCCAGCAAACTTAAGGGACAGGGTTTTCGCGAGCAGTACTTC.

The chain links TRBV15 to TRBJ2-3; TRBD2 agrees at 7 bases. CDR1 and CDR2 from the germline V gene are LNHNV and YYDKDF (reference sequence). V shed 0 bases, J shed 6 bases, and the junction held 3 bases outside the gene matches. The CDR3 runs to 14 residues. The CDR3 sequence: CATSRDRGGDTQYF. The DNA for the CDR3 is TGTGCCACCAGCAGAGATAGGGGAGGGGATACGCAGTATTTT.

The chain has TRBV7-8 and TRBJ2-3; 10 nucleotides agree with TRBD1. The ends lost 7 bases at V and 5 bases at J; junction bases unmatched: 15. Per the germline V gene, CDR1 is SGHVS and CDR2 is FQNEAQ. This CDR3 is 17 amino acids long. CDR3 DNA sequence: TGTGCCAGCAAAGGGGGGGCCACGACAGGGGGCATAGATACGCAGTATTTT. Translation gives CASKGGATTGGIDTQYF.

Comment on this clone: One junction end does not reproduce the germline sequence, and a read error may be involved. The V call is TRBV9, the J call TRBJ1-1; a weak D match, TRBD1 (6 bases). This CDR3 has 14 amino acids. The germline CDR1 and CDR2 sequences are SGDLS and YYNGEE. In nucleotides, the CDR3 is TGTGCCAGCAGCGCTACAGGGATGAAGACTGAAGCTTTCTTT. Protein sequence: CASSATGMKTEAFF.

The V and J genes are TRBV6-6 and TRBJ2-5; 8 positions match TRBD1. The CDR3 covers 15 residues. Trimming removed 0 bases from V and 4 bases from J; junction bases left unmatched: 4. Germline V lookup: CDR1 MNHNY, CDR2 SVGAGI (reference sequence). The CDR3 is CASSYSGRGRETQYF. The CDR3 DNA sequence: TGTGCCAGCAGTTACTCGGGCAGGGGGCGAGAGACCCAGTACTTC.

The chain is built from TRBV18 and TRBJ2-1, with 8 bases aligning to TRBD2. J lost 1 base, V lost 2 bases, and 7 bases had no gene match. The germline V gene has CDR1 KGHSH and CDR2 LQKENI. The CDR3 sequence is 17 residues long. DNA of the CDR3: TGTGCCAGCTCACCAGGGACTAGGGGGGTGTCCTACAATGAGCAGTTCTTC. Its protein product is CASSPGTRGVSYNEQFF.

The rearrangement uses TRBV7-9 and TRBJ1-3; TRBD1 matches at 7 bases. In germline, CDR1 is SEHNR, CDR2 FQNEAQ (reference sequence). J was trimmed by 2 bases and V by 2 bases; bases with no gene match: 6. CDR3 length: 16 amino acids. The CDR3 nucleotides are TGTGCCAGCAGCTTATACCTAGGGGGCACTGGAAACACCATATATTTT. As protein: CASSLYLGGTGNTIYF.

The chain joins TRBV2 to TRBJ2-2; 7 nucleotides align to TRBD2. There are 13 residues in the CDR3. V was clipped by 6 bases and J by 6 bases; unmatched bases: 4. Germline V lookup: CDR1 SNHLY, CDR2 FYNNEI. CDR3 nucleotide sequence: TGTGCCAGCAGAGGAGGGAGGGCCGGGGAGCTGTTTTTT. Residues: CASRGGRAGELFF.

This sequence joins TRBV6-6 and TRBJ2-3; 7 bases agree with TRBD1. The CDR3 consists of 16 residues. The V gene end was trimmed by 6 bases and the J gene end by 2 bases; junction bases not matched to a gene: 11. The germline CDR1 and CDR2 sequences are MNHNY and SVGAGI (reference sequence). For the CDR3, the DNA is TGTGCCAGCAGCGACGGGACAGCCCCTTTCACAGATACGCAGTATTTT. It specifies CASSDGTAPFTDTQYF.

The rearrangement links TRBV19 to TRBJ2-3; 7 bases are shared with TRBD2. With 1 base clipped from V and 5 bases from J, the junction kept 6 bases outside the gene matches. CDR3 size: 15 residues. Germline V gene data show CDR1 as LNHDA and CDR2 as SQIVND (reference sequence). CDR3 coding DNA: TGTGCCAGTAGTATAGGTGGCGGGGGAATAGATACGCAGTATTTT. Translated: CASSIGGGGIDTQYF.

The rearrangement joins TRBV6-1 to TRBJ2-7, with 7 nucleotides matching TRBD2. Germline V gene lookup returns CDR1 MNHNS and CDR2 SASEGT. V shed 0 bases, J shed 8 bases, and the junction held 22 bases outside the gene matches. The CDR3 loop spans 19 amino acids. CDR3 nucleotide sequence: TGTGCCAGCAGTGAAGCGGAACGGTTTAGCGGGCTCCCACAGCAGCAGCAGTACTTC. Translated, it gives CASSEAERFSGLPQQQQYF.